One sample yielded the 9 T cell receptor beta chains listed below, sequenced in a study of blood T cells in healthy people across ages. Primers used in a second PCR of roughly 6 to 12 cycles were a sample-barcoded 5' primer and a J-beta primer mix. Via MiXCR, TCRdb re-called the 5' RACE reads, giving one row per CDR3 protein. The table shows approximately 780,000 distinct CDR3 sequences, with about 26% occurring only once. This sample also belongs to another study, concerning T cells of mothers and their children.

The sample comprised blood. Receptor source: a boy aged 5-17 years in good health.

The table lists this clonotype with many counts. V usage is TRBV12-3 or TRBV12-4 and J usage is TRBJ2-5; D is ambiguous. V lost 3 bases to trimming and J lost 5 bases, with 7 bases between them. The CDR3 is 12 amino acids. Written as DNA, the CDR3 is TGTGCCAGCAGTTTGGGTAGGGAGACCCAGTACTTC. It is translated as CASSLGRETQYF.

This clonotype was detected only a few times. The chain carries TRBV7-9 and TRBJ1-4; D remains unclear. There are 11 residues in the CDR3. The V end lost 8 bases, the J end lost 8 bases, and 9 bases lay between the germline ends. Looked up from germline, CDR1 is SEHNR and CDR2 is FQNEAQ (reference sequence). CDR3 sequence (DNA): TGTGCCAGCGCAGGAGGGGAAAAACTGTTTTTT. Translating it yields CASAGGEKLFF. The full variable domain, its missing parts supplied by reference TRBV7-9 and TRBJ1-4, is DTGVSQNPRHKITKRGQNVTFRCDPISEHNRLYWYRQTLGQGPEFLTYFQNEAQLEKSRLLSDRFSAERPKGSFSTLEIQRTEQGDSAMYLCASAGGEKLFFGSGTQLSVL.

This clonotype turned up a few times. The CDR3 sequence: CASSFYSGTVRRSYEQYF. CDR3 DNA sequence: TGTGCCAGCAGTTTCTATTCCGGGACAGTCCGCCGCTCCTACGAGCAGTACTTC. The chain couples TRBV27 to TRBJ2-7; 7 positions match TRBD1. The CDR3 totals 18 residues. Germline-derived CDR1 and CDR2 are MNHEY and SMNVEV (reference sequence). Trimming cost V 3 bases and J 0 bases; bases outside gene matches: 14.

In its sample, this clonotype was seen a few times. The V gene is TRBV5-1, the J gene TRBJ2-1, with a weak D call TRBD2 (5 bases). This CDR3 is built from 16 residues. V was shortened by 0 bases and J by 4 bases, with 14 bases between the two germline ends. CDR1 is SGHRS, CDR2 YFSETQ, per germline. The CDR3 reads CASSLAGEGPYNEQFF. The CDR3 nucleotides are TGCGCCAGCAGCTTGGCCGGGGAAGGACCGTACAATGAGCAGTTCTTC.

The V gene is TRBV12-3 or TRBV12-4, the J gene TRBJ2-7; D call uncertain. The CDR3 has 13 residues. The V and J ends lost 8 bases and 0 bases respectively, with 11 bases between them. The CDR3 sequence: CASGYVSSYEQYF. The CDR3 nucleotides are TGTGCCAGCGGCTACGTCAGCTCCTACGAGCAGTACTTC.

This clonotype has only a few counts. The V call is TRBV12-3 or TRBV12-4, the J call TRBJ2-7, with 7 bases that match TRBD1. The trim removed 6 bases at V and 7 bases at J, leaving 12 bases unmatched. The CDR3 is 14 residues long. CDR3 sequence reads: CASRPGTAPGEQYF. The CDR3 DNA reads TGTGCCAGCAGACCCGGGACAGCCCCTGGGGAGCAGTACTTC.

V and J are TRBV7-3 and TRBJ2-1, with 7 nucleotides matching TRBD1. Matching the DNA end better, TRBJ2-5 makes the J call doubtful. CDR3 length: 16 amino acids. The germline gives CDR1 SGHTA, CDR2 FQGTGA. CDR3 loop: CASSLMATGSAETQYF. In DNA, the CDR3 is TGTGCCAGCAGCTTAATGGCGACAGGGTCTGCGGAGACCCAGTACTTC.

The chain links TRBV5-1 to TRBJ2-2, with 8 nucleotides matching TRBD1. CDR3 length: 16 residues. CDR1 is SGHRS, CDR2 YFSETQ, per germline. The trim removed 3 bases at V and 5 bases at J, leaving 9 bases unmatched. In nucleotides, the CDR3 is TGCGCCAGCAGCTCGTTGCAGGGGGCTGGAACCGGGGAGCTGTTTTTT. Translated, it gives CASSSLQGAGTGELFF.

This clonotype was detected only a few times. This chain links TRBV5-1 with TRBJ2-4; D gene uncertain. Trimming pared 5 bases from V and 4 bases from J, leaving 10 bases between. This CDR3 has 13 amino acids. Germline V gene lookup returns CDR1 SGHRS and CDR2 YFSETQ. This chain's CDR3 is CASSSLGKNIQYF. The CDR3 region has the DNA TGCGCCAGCAGTTCCTTAGGTAAAAACATTCAGTACTTC.